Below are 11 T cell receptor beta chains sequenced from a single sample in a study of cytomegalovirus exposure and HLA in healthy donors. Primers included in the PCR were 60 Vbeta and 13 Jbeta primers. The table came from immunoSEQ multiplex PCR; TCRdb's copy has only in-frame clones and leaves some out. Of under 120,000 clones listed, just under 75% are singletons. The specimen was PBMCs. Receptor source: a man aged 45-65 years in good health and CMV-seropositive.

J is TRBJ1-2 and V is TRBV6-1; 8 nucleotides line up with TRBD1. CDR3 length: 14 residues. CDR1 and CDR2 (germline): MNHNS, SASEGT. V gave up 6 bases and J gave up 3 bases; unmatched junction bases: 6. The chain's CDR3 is CASREGQVYYGYTF. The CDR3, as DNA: TGTGCCAGCAGAGAGGGACAGGTGTACTATGGCTACACCTTC.

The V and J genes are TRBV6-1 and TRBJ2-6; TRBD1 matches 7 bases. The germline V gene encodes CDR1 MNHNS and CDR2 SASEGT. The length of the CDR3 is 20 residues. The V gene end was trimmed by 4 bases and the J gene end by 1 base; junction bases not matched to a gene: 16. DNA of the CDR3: TGTGCCAGCAGTGGACTCGGACAGGCGAAAACCTATTCTGGGGCCAACGTCCTGACTTTC. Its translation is CASSGLGQAKTYSGANVLTF.

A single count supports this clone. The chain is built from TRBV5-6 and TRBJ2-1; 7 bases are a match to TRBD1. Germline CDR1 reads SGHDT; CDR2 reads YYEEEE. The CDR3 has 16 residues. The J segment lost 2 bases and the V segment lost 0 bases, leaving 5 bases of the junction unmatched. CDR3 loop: CASSLAGGGTYNEQFF. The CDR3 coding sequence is TGTGCCAGCAGCTTGGCAGGGGGTGGGACCTACAATGAGCAGTTCTTC.

The CDR3 nucleotides are TGTGCCAGCAGCTTGGGGCGGGGGGAAAACGAGCAGTACTTC. It translates to CASSLGRGENEQYF. V and J are TRBV7-6 and TRBJ2-5; TRBD2 agrees at 8 bases. The last part of the DNA fits TRBJ2-7 better; the J call may be wrong. This CDR3 is 14 amino acids long. Germline lookup yields CDR1 SGHVS and CDR2 FNYEAQ.

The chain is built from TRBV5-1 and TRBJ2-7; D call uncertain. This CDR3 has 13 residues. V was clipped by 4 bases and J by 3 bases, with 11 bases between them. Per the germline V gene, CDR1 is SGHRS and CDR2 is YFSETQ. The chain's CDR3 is CASSPSRLYEQYF. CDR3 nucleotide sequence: TGCGCCAGCAGCCCGTCTAGGCTCTACGAGCAGTACTTC.

CDR3 residues: CASSRESTDTQYF. CDR3 DNA sequence: TGTGCCAGCAGTCGGGAAAGCACAGATACGCAGTATTTT. V is TRBV6-4 and J is TRBJ2-3; tentative D call: TRBD2 (5 bases). The germline V and J ends were trimmed by 5 bases and 0 bases, with 6 bases remaining between them. This CDR3 region has 13 residues. Germline V gene data show CDR1 as MRHNA and CDR2 as SNTAGT.

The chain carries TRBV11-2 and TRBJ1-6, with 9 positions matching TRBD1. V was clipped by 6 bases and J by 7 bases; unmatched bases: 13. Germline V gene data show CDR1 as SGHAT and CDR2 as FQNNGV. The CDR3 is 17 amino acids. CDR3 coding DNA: TGTGCCAGCAGTCTAGTGGGACAGGGTGTAAAGAATTCACCCCTCCACTTT. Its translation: CASSLVGQGVKNSPLHF.

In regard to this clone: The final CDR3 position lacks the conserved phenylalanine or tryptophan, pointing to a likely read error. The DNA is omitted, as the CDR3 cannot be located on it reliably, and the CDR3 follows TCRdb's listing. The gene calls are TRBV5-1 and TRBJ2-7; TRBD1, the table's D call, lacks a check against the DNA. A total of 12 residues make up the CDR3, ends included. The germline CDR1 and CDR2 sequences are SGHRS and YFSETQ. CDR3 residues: CASSLDGGQGSL.

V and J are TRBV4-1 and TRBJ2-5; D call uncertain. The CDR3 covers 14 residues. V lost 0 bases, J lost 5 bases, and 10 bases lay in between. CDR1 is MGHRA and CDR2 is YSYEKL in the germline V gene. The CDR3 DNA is TGCGCCAGCAGCCAAGAGGTAGTCCGGGAGACCCAGTACTTC. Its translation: CASSQEVVRETQYF.

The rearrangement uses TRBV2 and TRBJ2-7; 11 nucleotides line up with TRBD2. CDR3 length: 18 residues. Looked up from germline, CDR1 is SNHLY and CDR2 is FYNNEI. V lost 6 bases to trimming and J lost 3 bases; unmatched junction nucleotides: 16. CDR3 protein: CASRGGSGRARRYYEQYF. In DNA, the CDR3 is TGTGCCAGCAGGGGGGGTAGCGGGAGGGCCCGCCGGTACTACGAGCAGTACTTC.

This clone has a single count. The CDR3 here is CATDGKGEAFF. The CDR3 nucleotides are TGTGCCACCGATGGGAAGGGGGAGGCTTTCTTT. The rearrangement uses TRBV28 and TRBJ1-1; weak D call: TRBD1 (6 bases). The germline V gene has CDR1 MDHEN and CDR2 SYDVKM. This CDR3 comprises 11 residues. Trimming stripped 10 bases from V and 11 bases from J, with 17 bases between.